These T cell receptor beta chains were read from a single sample in a study of post-analysis software for immune sequencing data. From the PCR reads, TCRdb called clonotypes with MiXCR, one entry per CDR3 protein. Among about 380,000 distinct CDR3 sequences, less than 40% were seen once, and the ten largest hold 13%. The sequencing sample was made of blood. The source is a girl aged 10-17 years with multiple sclerosis. CDR3s include the opening cysteine and the closing phenylalanine or tryptophan. A D gene is named only where the DNA matches it firmly. Clone size is not always given. Where it is, it says once, few, many or a class for expanded clones.

d_call | clone_size | j_call | v_call | cdr3_nt | cdr3_aa
NA | NA | TRBJ2-5 | TRBV5-1 | TGCGCCAGCAGCCTGGACCCCCCGGAGGGCGAGACCCAGTACTTC | CASSLDPPEGETQYF
NA | NA | TRBJ2-7 | TRBV5-1 | TGCGCCAGCAGCTCCGCAGGGGATTACTACGAGCAGTACTTC | CASSSAGDYYEQYF
TRBD1 | few | TRBJ1-1 | TRBV6-5 | TGTGCCAGCAGTTATCGGGGGACAGGTTACACTGAAGCTTTCTTT | CASSYRGTGYTEAFF
TRBD1 | NA | TRBJ2-1 | TRBV6-5 | TGTGCCAGCCGGGGGGACAGGGGCTCGTACAATGAGCAGTTCTTC | CASRGDRGSYNEQFF
NA | NA | TRBJ2-2 | TRBV4-1 | TGCGCCAGCAGCCAAGAGGGCGTACGACGAGGGGTGGGCACCGGGGAGCTGTTTTTT | CASSQEGVRRGVGTGELFF
NA | once | TRBJ2-7 | TRBV18 | TGTGCCAGCTCACCAGACGGCACGAACTACGAGCAGTACTTC | CASSPDGTNYEQYF
NA | few | TRBJ1-6 | TRBV2 | TGTGCCAGCAGGGGGGACGGTAATTCACCCCTCCACTTT | CASRGDGNSPLHF
NA | few | TRBJ2-6 | TRBV20-1 | TGCAGTGCCCTTCCCCGGGCCGGCTCTGGGGCCAACGTCCTGACTTTC | CSALPRAGSGANVLTF
TRBD1 | NA | TRBJ2-5 | TRBV7-2 | TGTGCCAGCAGCCTGTGGACAGGGCCCACTGTTCAAGAGACCCAGTACTTC | CASSLWTGPTVQETQYF
NA | few | TRBJ1-6 | TRBV20-1 | TGCAGTGCTCCGATCGGGAATTCACCCCTCCACTTT | CSAPIGNSPLHF
TRBD1 | NA | TRBJ2-1 | TRBV9 | TGTACCAGCAGCGTTGAGGGGGCTGTCCACAATGAGCAGTTCTTC | CTSSVEGAVHNEQFF
NA | once | TRBJ1-1 | TRBV7-9 | TGTGCCAGCAGTTTCCGGGACATCCCCGCAGCTTTCTTT | CASSFRDIPAAFF
NA | NA | TRBJ2-5 | TRBV3-1 | TGTGCCAGCACCGAGTGGCTTTTGGGAGAGACCCAGTACTTC | CASTEWLLGETQYF
NA | few | TRBJ1-1 | TRBV7-9 | TGTGCCAGCAGCTTAGTACAAAACACTGAAGCTTTCTTT | CASSLVQNTEAFF
NA | NA | TRBJ1-2 | TRBV7-9 | TGTGCCAGCAGCTTAGCGCGGTTTTATGGCTACACCTTC | CASSLARFYGYTF
TRBD2 | NA | TRBJ2-1 | TRBV7-2 | TGTGCCAGCAGCTATAGACTAGCGGGGCTGAACAATGAGCAGTTCTTC | CASSYRLAGLNNEQFF
TRBD2 | NA | TRBJ2-1 | TRBV20-1 | TGCAGTGCTGGGGGGGGCTCCTACAATGAGCAGTTCTTC | CSAGGGSYNEQFF
TRBD1 | NA | TRBJ2-7 | TRBV3-1 | TGTGCCAGCAGCCCGCGGGACAGGGTTTCCTACGAGCAGTACTTC | CASSPRDRVSYEQYF
NA | few | TRBJ1-5 | TRBV6-5 | TGTGCCAGCAGTTTAATGCAGGGGCCGGGGCAGCCCCAGCATTTT | CASSLMQGPGQPQHF
TRBD1 | few | TRBJ2-7 | TRBV5-1 | TGCGCCAGCTCATCGGGACAGAGGTTCCACGAGCAGTACTTC | CASSSGQRFHEQYF
NA | few | TRBJ2-3 | TRBV29-1 | TGCAGCGTGGAAGGACAGAGCACAGATACGCAGTATTTT | CSVEGQSTDTQYF
NA | few | TRBJ2-7 | TRBV20-1 | TGCAGTGCTAAACAGGGACGATTATCCTACGAGCAGTACTTC | CSAKQGRLSYEQYF
NA | few | TRBJ1-5 | TRBV5-1 | TGCGCCAGCCCGGGGAGGCGGTACCATCCACCCCAGCATTTT | CASPGRRYHPPQHF
NA | few | TRBJ2-3 | TRBV7-9 | TGTGCCAGCAGCCCCTTACAGGGAGACGGAGATACGCAGTATTTT | CASSPLQGDGDTQYF
NA | few | TRBJ1-5 | TRBV4-1 | TGCGCCAGCAGCCAAGTTTACACCGAGCACAATCAGCCCCAGCATTTT | CASSQVYTEHNQPQHF
NA | many | TRBJ2-7 | TRBV29-1 | TGCAGCGTTCAATTCACCGGGACACCTTACGAGCAGTACTTC | CSVQFTGTPYEQYF
TRBD1 | NA | TRBJ2-6 | TRBV4-3 | TGCGCCAGCAGCCAGGATGGGACAGGGTCTGGGGCCAACGTCATGACTTTC | CASSQDGTGSGANVMTF
TRBD1 | NA | TRBJ2-1 | TRBV6-1 | TGTGCCAGCAGGGGACGGGACAGCCGCTCCTACAATGAGCAGTTCTTC | CASRGRDSRSYNEQFF
TRBD1 | few | TRBJ1-2 | TRBV27 | TGTGCCAGCAGTTTAGGGACAGATTCTAACTATGGCTACACCTTC | CASSLGTDSNYGYTF
TRBD1 | NA | TRBJ1-2 | TRBV29-1 | TGCAGCGTTGCTTCGGACAGGGAATATGGCTACACCTTC | CSVASDREYGYTF
NA | NA | TRBJ1-2 | TRBV25-1 | TGTGCCAGCGGAGGAGTAGGCGGCTACACCTTC | CASGGVGGYTF
NA | few | TRBJ2-1 | TRBV7-2 | TGTGCCAGCAGCTTAAGCCGAGGTGAGCAGTTCTTC | CASSLSRGEQFF